This entry lists 20 T cell receptor beta chains sequenced from one sample in a study of identical twins. TCRdb re-analysed the 5' RACE reads in MiXCR, keeping a single row per CDR3 protein. Counted here are around 480,000 distinct CDR3 sequences, approximately 15% occurring once; the ten biggest clones make up around 0.48%. These same data were also listed under a study on yellow fever vaccine responses in identical twins.

The sequencing sample was made of CD4+ T cells sorted from blood. These receptors were collected from a woman aged 18-29 years in good health.

This clonotype came up a few times. The rearrangement uses TRBV12-3 or TRBV12-4 and TRBJ1-4, with D possibly TRBD1 on 5 matching bases. The CDR3 sequence is 15 residues long. V lost 6 bases and J 6 bases, leaving 17 bases between the germline ends. The CDR3 nucleotides are TGTGCCAGCAGGCCTAATCGGGGGAACTATGAAAAACTGTTTTTT. Its translation is CASRPNRGNYEKLFF.

This clonotype occurred a few times. The chain has TRBV6-1 and TRBJ1-1; D gene unclear. This CDR3 spans 17 amino acids. Germline V gives CDR1 MNHNS, CDR2 SASEGT. Trimming removed 4 bases from V and 1 base from J, with 19 bases in between. The CDR3 is CASSAPDGFIRNTEAFF. The DNA for the CDR3 is TGTGCCAGCAGTGCCCCGGACGGTTTTATTCGGAACACTGAAGCTTTCTTT.

In this sample, this clonotype turned up a few times. The J gene is TRBJ2-1, the V gene TRBV9; 9 bases fit TRBD2. The trim removed 7 bases at V and 5 bases at J, leaving 10 bases unmatched. CDR1 is SGDLS and CDR2 is YYNGEE in the germline V gene. This CDR3 spans 15 amino acids. The CDR3 loop reads CASSVAGALNNEQFF. The CDR3 nucleotides are TGTGCCAGCTCGGTAGCGGGGGCCCTAAACAATGAGCAGTTCTTC.

This clonotype has more than one count but fewer than ten. The rearrangement joins TRBV15 to TRBJ2-3; the match to TRBD1 covers 9 bases. J was trimmed by 2 bases and V by 5 bases; bases with no gene match: 5. The CDR3 has 15 amino acids. Germline loops: CDR1 LNHNV, CDR2 YYDKDF (reference sequence). The CDR3 nucleotides read TGTGCCACCAGCCCAGGACAGGGGATCACAGATACGCAGTATTTT. This gives the protein CATSPGQGITDTQYF.

The chain is built from TRBV6-1 and TRBJ2-7, with D perhaps matching TRBD1 (6 bases). Trimming pared 7 bases from V and 3 bases from J, leaving 19 bases between. This CDR3 comprises 15 residues. CDR1 and CDR2 from the germline V gene are MNHNS and SASEGT. The CDR3 region has the DNA TGTGCCAGCAAGACAAGAAACAGGGCTGACTACGAGCAGTACTTC. Protein sequence: CASKTRNRADYEQYF.

In this sample, this clonotype turned up a few times. This chain links TRBV5-8 with TRBJ2-5; D is perhaps TRBD2 (6 bases). Germline CDR1 reads SGHTS; CDR2 reads YDEGEE. The CDR3 consists of 13 residues. V dropped 9 bases and J dropped 4 bases, with 16 bases sitting between them. The CDR3: CAISRRGRETQYF. CDR3 bases: TGTGCCATCTCGAGGAGGGGACGAGAGACCCAGTACTTC.

This clonotype was seen repeatedly, ten times or more. V is TRBV12-3 or TRBV12-4 and J is TRBJ1-4; D is perhaps TRBD1 (6 bases). This CDR3 region has 14 residues. The ends were cut back, 0 bases at V and 8 bases at J, with 10 bases in the middle. The DNA of the CDR3 is TGTGCCAGCAGTTTAGCAGGGGGATTGGAAAAACTGTTTTTT. Amino acid sequence: CASSLAGGLEKLFF.

This clonotype has just a few counts. This chain links TRBV7-9 with TRBJ2-1, with 11 positions matching TRBD2. The CDR3 covers 15 residues. Germline assignment: CDR1 SEHNR and CDR2 FQNEAQ (reference sequence). The V and J ends lost 0 bases and 10 bases, in that order; junction bases with no gene match: 5. This CDR3 reads CASSLALAGGEEQFF. For the CDR3, the DNA is TGTGCCAGCAGCTTAGCTCTAGCGGGGGGAGAAGAGCAGTTCTTC.

This clonotype came up a few times. The rearrangement uses TRBV19 and TRBJ2-6; 9 bases are a match to TRBD2. Germline loops: CDR1 LNHDA, CDR2 SQIVND (reference sequence). The CDR3 runs 17 residues. The V and J ends lost 5 bases and 4 bases, in that order; junction bases with no gene match: 9. CDR3 sequence reads: CASSPAGGTKGANVLTF. The CDR3 DNA follows: TGTGCCAGTAGTCCAGCGGGGGGTACGAAAGGGGCCAACGTCCTGACTTTC. Full variable domain (remainder filled in from reference TRBV19 and TRBJ2-6): DGGITQSPKYLFRKEGQNVTLSCEQNLNHDAMYWYRQDPGQGLRLIYYSQIVNDFQKGDIAEGYSVSREKKESFPLTVTSAQKNPTAFYLCASSPAGGTKGANVLTFGAGSRLTVL.

A few counts support this clonotype. V usage is TRBV10-3 and J usage is TRBJ1-1, with TRBD1 matching 7 bases. Trimming at V came to 9 bases and at J to 0 bases, leaving 4 bases not matched to a gene. Germline-derived CDR1 and CDR2 are ENHRY and SYGVKD. The CDR3 length is 13 residues. This CDR3 reads CAIRGQLNTEAFF. The CDR3 DNA reads as TGTGCCATAAGGGGACAGCTGAACACTGAAGCTTTCTTT.

This clonotype has more than one count but fewer than ten. CDR3 in DNA: TGTGCCACGGGCAGGGCGGGCCTCAATGAGCAGTTCTTC. Amino acid sequence: CATGRAGLNEQFF. The J gene is TRBJ2-1, the V gene TRBV24-1, with D perhaps being TRBD1 or TRBD2 (5 bases each). The CDR3 covers 13 residues. Germline V gives CDR1 KGHDR, CDR2 SFDVKD. The V end was cut by 10 bases, the J end by 6 bases, with 15 bases between.

The J gene is TRBJ2-2, the V gene TRBV28; 10 bases map to TRBD1. V dropped 5 bases and J dropped 4; count of bases not matched to a gene: 7. Germline-derived CDR1 and CDR2 are MDHEN and SYDVKM. This CDR3 spans 16 amino acids. The CDR3 region is CASSRRTGGSTGELFF. As DNA, the CDR3 is TGTGCCAGCAGTCGCCGGACAGGGGGGAGCACCGGGGAGCTGTTTTTT.

This rearrangement joins TRBV13 to TRBJ2-6; D gene unclear. CDR3 length: 18 amino acids. The germline V gene has CDR1 PRHDT and CDR2 FYEKMQ (reference sequence). The V and J ends lost 4 bases and 0 bases respectively, with 16 bases between them. For the CDR3, the DNA is TGTGCCAGCAGCTCGCTCCCGAAACACAGCTCTGGGGCCAACGTCCTGACTTTC. Its translation is CASSSLPKHSSGANVLTF.

This clonotype has a handful of counts. J is TRBJ1-2 and V is TRBV4-1, with TRBD1 matching 10 bases. V shed 2 bases, J shed 3 bases, and the junction held 3 bases outside the gene matches. Germline V gene sequence: CDR1 MGHRA, CDR2 YSYEKL. This CDR3 region has 15 residues. This CDR3 reads CASSQPGQGYYGYTF. The CDR3 DNA is TGCGCCAGCAGCCAACCGGGACAGGGGTACTATGGCTACACCTTC.

CDR3: CASTPTGTTYEQYF. In DNA form, the CDR3 reads TGTGCCAGCACTCCAACGGGGACTACCTACGAGCAGTACTTC. V usage is TRBV12-3 or TRBV12-4 and J usage is TRBJ2-7; 7 bases are a match to TRBD2. Germline trimming cut 7 bases from V and 2 bases from J; bases unmatched to any gene: 8. The length of the CDR3 is 14 residues.

This clonotype came up a few times. The chain joins TRBV12-3 or TRBV12-4 to TRBJ2-2; the D is unclear. This CDR3 has 15 residues. Trimming took off 3 bases at V and 1 base at J, with 9 bases between the two ends. The CDR3 spells CASSFSGENTGELFF. The CDR3 region has the DNA TGTGCCAGCAGTTTCTCGGGTGAGAACACCGGGGAGCTGTTTTTT.

This clonotype was seen a few times. The rearrangement joins TRBV28 to TRBJ2-2; maybe TRBD2 (5 bases). The CDR3 extends over 18 amino acids. V was clipped by 2 bases and J by 1 base, with 17 bases between them. CDR1 and CDR2 from the germline V gene are MDHEN and SYDVKM. The CDR3 coding sequence is TGTGCCAGCAGTTTAGCGGGTGTAGGGCAGAAGAACACCGGGGAGCTGTTTTTT. It translates to CASSLAGVGQKNTGELFF.

This clonotype appeared a few times. The chain uses TRBV12-3 or TRBV12-4 and TRBJ2-3, with 10 nucleotides matching TRBD1. V dropped 6 bases and J dropped 6; count of bases not matched to a gene: 9. The length of the CDR3 is 15 residues. In nucleotides, the CDR3 is TGTGCCAGCAGACAGGGGACAGGGGCACAGGATACGCAGTATTTT. It yields the protein CASRQGTGAQDTQYF.

With respect to this clonotype: The germline gene is not matched at one end of the junction; a read error may be the cause. The chain links TRBV27 to TRBJ2-7; D is tentatively TRBD1 or TRBD2 (6 bases each). CDR1 is MNHEY and CDR2 is SMNVEV in the germline V gene (reference sequence). The CDR3 totals 11 residues. Here the CDR3 DNA reads TGTCCCAGCAGTTTCGGGGGCGGGCAGTACTTC. Translated: CPSSFGGGQYF.

The gene calls are TRBV7-9 and TRBJ1-6; tentative D call: TRBD1 (6 bases). The CDR3 sequence is 16 residues long. CDR1 is SEHNR and CDR2 is FQNEAQ in the germline V gene (reference sequence). Trimming took off 5 bases at V and 11 bases at J, with 22 bases between the two ends. The CDR3 loop is CASSPGMDGGQAPLHF. The CDR3 coding sequence is TGTGCCAGCAGCCCCGGGATGGACGGGGGGCAAGCACCCCTCCACTTT.